Shown below are 9 T cell receptor beta chains from a single sample sequenced in a study of identical twins. TCRdb called the 5' RACE reads again in MiXCR, with one record for every CDR3 protein. The data contain 250,000 to 350,000 distinct CDR3 sequences, 9.5% of them singletons. This sample was shared with a second study, whose subject was yellow fever vaccine responses in identical twins.

Sequencing used CD8+ T cells sorted from blood. The receptors originated from a woman younger than 35 in good health.

This chain connects TRBV7-6 to TRBJ2-3; D might be TRBD1 (6 bases). Trimming left V 2 bases short and J 4 bases short, with 13 bases between. CDR3 length: 15 amino acids. The germline V gene has CDR1 SGHVS and CDR2 FNYEAQ. The CDR3: CASSLSQGSADTQYF. As DNA, the CDR3 is TGTGCCAGCAGCTTAAGTCAGGGGTCGGCAGATACGCAGTATTTT.

The chain uses TRBV9 and TRBJ2-3; either TRBD1 or TRBD2 may fit D (5 bases each). CDR3 length equals 16 residues. Germline V CDR1 and CDR2: SGDLS, YYNGEE. Between the trimmed V and J ends, which lost 4 bases and 4 bases, there was a span of 19 bases. CDR3 bases: TGTGCCAGCAGCCCCTCCCGGGACCCGAGGTCAGATACGCAGTATTTT. Translated: CASSPSRDPRSDTQYF.

This clonotype has at least ten counts. This chain uses TRBV20-1 with TRBJ2-7; D is uncertain. V dropped 5 bases and J dropped 0 bases, with 11 bases sitting between them. The CDR3 has 13 residues. Per germline, CDR1 DFQATT and CDR2 SNEGSKA (reference sequence). The DNA of the CDR3 is TGCAGTGCTGAGCAGTCGAGCTCCTACGAGCAGTACTTC. Its protein is CSAEQSSSYEQYF.

As DNA, the CDR3 is TGCAGTGCTAGAGACTTTTGGGGTACGGTCCCAGATACGCAGTATTTT. Protein: CSARDFWGTVPDTQYF. The J gene is TRBJ2-3, the V gene TRBV20-1; D is ambiguous. This CDR3 is 16 amino acids long. V was trimmed by 0 bases and J by 4 bases, leaving 17 bases between them. CDR1 is DFQATT and CDR2 is SNEGSKA in the germline V gene (reference sequence).

The genes are TRBV5-1 and TRBJ2-5, with TRBD2 as a possible D gene (6 bases). The V gene lost 4 bases and the J gene lost 3 bases, with 13 bases spanning the gap. The CDR3 has 14 residues. Per germline, CDR1 SGHRS and CDR2 YFSETQ. This chain's CDR3 is CASSTGTYEETQYF. CDR3 nucleotides: TGCGCCAGCAGCACCGGGACTTACGAAGAGACCCAGTACTTC.

Remarks on this clonotype: One junction end does not reproduce the germline sequence, and a read error may be involved. The chain combines TRBV6-1 with TRBJ1-5; no definite D call. CDR3 size: 13 residues. The germline V gene encodes CDR1 MNHNS and CDR2 SASEGT. Written as DNA, the CDR3 is TGTGCCAGCAGGGAGGGAGGCAATCGGCCCCAGCATTTT. It yields the protein CASREGGNRPQHF.

This clonotype was seen ten or more times. V and J are TRBV7-8 and TRBJ2-1; TRBD2 matches 14 bases. The ends lost 4 bases at V and 8 bases at J; junction bases unmatched: 7. Germline V gene sequence: CDR1 SGHVS, CDR2 FQNEAQ. This CDR3 is 16 amino acids long. The CDR3 sequence is CASSSRTSGGLDEQFF. DNA for the CDR3: TGTGCCAGCAGCTCAAGGACTAGCGGGGGGCTAGATGAGCAGTTCTTC.

V and J are TRBV27 and TRBJ1-4, with D possibly TRBD1 on 5 matching bases. V was clipped by 6 bases and J by 4 bases, with 15 bases between them. The length of the CDR3 is 15 residues. From germline, CDR1 is MNHEY and CDR2 SMNVEV (reference sequence). Here the CDR3 reads CASSRTEGVNEKLFF. The CDR3 bases are TGTGCCAGCAGCAGGACGGAAGGGGTTAATGAAAAACTGTTTTTT.

The chain combines TRBV4-1 with TRBJ1-4; D might be TRBD1 (6 bases). The CDR3 has 15 amino acids. The germline gives CDR1 MGHRA, CDR2 YSYEKL. V was cut by 0 bases and J by 6 bases, with 11 bases left in between. The CDR3 loop is CASSQDGAGDEKLFF. CDR3 coding DNA: TGCGCCAGCAGCCAAGATGGGGCAGGGGATGAAAAACTGTTTTTT.